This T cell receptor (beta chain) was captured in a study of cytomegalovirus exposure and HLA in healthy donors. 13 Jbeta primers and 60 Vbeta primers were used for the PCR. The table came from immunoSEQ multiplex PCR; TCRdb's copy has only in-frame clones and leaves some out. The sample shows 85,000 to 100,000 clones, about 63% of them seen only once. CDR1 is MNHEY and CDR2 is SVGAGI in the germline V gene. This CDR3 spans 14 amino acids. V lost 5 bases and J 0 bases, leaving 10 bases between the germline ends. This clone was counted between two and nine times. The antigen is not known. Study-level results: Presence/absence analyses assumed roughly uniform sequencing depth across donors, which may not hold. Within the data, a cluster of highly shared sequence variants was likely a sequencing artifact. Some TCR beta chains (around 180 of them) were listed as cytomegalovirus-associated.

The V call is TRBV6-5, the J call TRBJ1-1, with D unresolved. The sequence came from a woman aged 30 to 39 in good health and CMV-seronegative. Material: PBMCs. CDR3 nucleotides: TGTGCCAGCAGTCAACAGAGCTTGAACACTGAAGCTTTCTTT. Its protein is CASSQQSLNTEAFF.